Detailed here is one TCR beta chain. The table came from immunoSEQ multiplex PCR; TCRdb's copy has only in-frame clones and leaves some out. The top ten clones hold 2.5% to 3% of a sample with 150,000 to 200,000 clones, about 74% of them seen once. Trimming pared 5 bases from V and 0 bases from J, leaving 11 bases between. There are 14 residues in the CDR3. CDR1 and CDR2 from the germline V gene are LNHDA and SQIVND (reference sequence). The sample belongs to a study of blood T cell repertoires in COVID-19. Background on the study: The United States, Italy and Spain supplied acute and convalescent COVID-19 samples. In each case, the material was cDNA or gDNA derived from T cells, B-cell-depleted T cells, or PBMCs.

This TCR came from a woman of 80 years or more with acute or convalescent COVID-19. This chain uses TRBV19 with TRBJ2-7, with unresolved D. The sample consisted of peripheral blood. CDR3 protein: CASSSSPHSYEQYF. Written as DNA, the CDR3 is TGTGCCAGTAGTTCTAGTCCCCACTCCTACGAGCAGTACTTC.